This T cell receptor (beta chain) stems from a study of cytomegalovirus exposure and HLA in healthy donors. Amplification used 60 Vbeta primers and 13 Jbeta primers. Clones were sequenced by immunoSEQ multiplex PCR, and TCRdb holds only the in-frame ones, with some missing. The sample has about 150,000 clones; 80% are singletons. Study-wide results and caveats: Exclusion applied to some V segments, including TRBV6-2 and TRBV6-3, as they were indistinguishable.

Of note for this clone: Its antigen is still unknown.

The CDR3 is 16 amino acids. The germline V gene encodes CDR1 SNHLY and CDR2 FYNNEI. Germline trimming cut 3 bases from V and 0 bases from J; bases unmatched to any gene: 4. This sequence joins TRBV2 and TRBJ2-2; 7 bases map to TRBD1. Sequencing used PBMCs. This receptor was taken from a man aged 25 to 40 in good health and CMV-seropositive. This chain's CDR3 is CASSERGGANTGELFF. The CDR3 DNA sequence: TGTGCCAGCAGTGAGAGAGGGGGCGCGAACACCGGGGAGCTGTTTTTT.